The clone carrying this T cell receptor (beta chain) was seen only once. As processed by the authors: Estimates of nucleated cell counts were drawn from the amplification of reference gene primers. TCRdb's copy holds only in-frame clones and misses some; the assay was immunoSEQ multiplex PCR. Clonal size and the V and J genes are those of that table, whereas D and trimming came from the DNA. The sample lists some 200,000 clones; approximately 90% were seen once. The CDR3 contains 11 residues. This sample is drawn from a study of blood T cell repertoires in COVID-19. Across the study: Some COVID-19 samples were acute and others convalescent; all came from the United States, Italy and Spain. Nucleic acid was either cDNA or gDNA, and it came from T cells, B-cell-depleted T cells, or PBMCs.

Sequenced: peripheral blood. This clonotype originated in a woman aged 40-49 years with acute or convalescent COVID-19. V and J are TRBV1 and TRBJ2-5; the table's TRBD1 call for D was not verified on the DNA. TRBV1 is shown as a pseudogene. CDR3 sequence: CTKGLQETQYF. For the CDR3, the DNA is TGCACCAAGGGGCTCCAAGAGACCCAGTACTTC.